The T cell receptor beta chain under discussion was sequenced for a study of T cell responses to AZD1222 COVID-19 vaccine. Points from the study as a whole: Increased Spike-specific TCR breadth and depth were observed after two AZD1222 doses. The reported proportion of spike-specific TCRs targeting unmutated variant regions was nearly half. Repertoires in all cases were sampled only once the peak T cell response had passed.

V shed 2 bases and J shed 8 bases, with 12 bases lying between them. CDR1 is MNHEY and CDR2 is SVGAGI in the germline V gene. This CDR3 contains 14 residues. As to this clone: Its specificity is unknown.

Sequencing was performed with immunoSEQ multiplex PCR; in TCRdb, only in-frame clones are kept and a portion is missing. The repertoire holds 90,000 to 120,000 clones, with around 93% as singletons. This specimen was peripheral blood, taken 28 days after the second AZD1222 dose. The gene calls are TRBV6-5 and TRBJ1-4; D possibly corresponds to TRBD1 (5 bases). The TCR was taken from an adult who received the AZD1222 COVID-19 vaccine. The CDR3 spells CASSYSLSGEKLFF. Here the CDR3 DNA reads TGTGCCAGCAGTTACAGCTTATCAGGGGAAAAACTGTTTTTT.